Each of the 9 T cell receptor beta chains below was sequenced from the same sample in a study of read filtering for tumor transcriptome and immune sequencing. This library used roughly 400 ng RNA and molecular barcoded adaptors spanning alpha/delta and beta/gamma chains. TCRdb used MiXCR to reprocess the reads, holding one entry per CDR3 protein. The data contain over 50,000 distinct CDR3 sequences, around a fifth of them singletons. Sequenced: a population of CD138-negative cells sorted from bone marrow. The receptor source for this set is a donor over 35 with multiple myeloma.

This clonotype was recorded at least ten times. The rearrangement joins TRBV6-2 or TRBV6-3 to TRBJ1-6; no clear D. CDR1 and CDR2 from the germline V gene are MNHEY and SVGEGT. This CDR3 contains 12 residues. Trimming removed 2 bases at V and 14 bases at J, with 10 bases between. In nucleotides, the CDR3 is TGTGCCAGCAGTTACAGTCCGGTAACCCTCCACTTT. Protein: CASSYSPVTLHF.

Ten or more counts support this clonotype. The chain links TRBV5-1 to TRBJ2-7; no reliable D call. V shed 6 bases and J shed 3 bases, with 13 bases lying between them. CDR1 SGHRS and CDR2 YFSETQ come from the germline V gene. This CDR3 region has 13 residues. The DNA for the CDR3 is TGCGCCAGCAAAAGGCAGGAGAACTACGAGCAGTACTTC. This translates into CASKRQENYEQYF.

The chain carries TRBV29-1 and TRBJ2-1; 12 bases agree with TRBD2. CDR1 is SQVTM, CDR2 ANQGSEA, per germline. This CDR3 has 17 amino acids. Germline trimming cut 6 bases from V and 6 bases from J; bases unmatched to any gene: 15. This chain's CDR3 is CSVPEGASGRGLNEQFF. As DNA, the CDR3 is TGCAGCGTCCCCGAGGGGGCTAGCGGGAGGGGCCTCAATGAGCAGTTCTTC.

The sample holds many counts of this clonotype. The V and J genes are TRBV2 and TRBJ2-5, with D possibly matching TRBD1 (5 bases). The CDR3 totals 14 residues. Germline V lookup: CDR1 SNHLY, CDR2 FYNNEI. The ends were cut back, 2 bases at V and 3 bases at J, with 10 bases in the middle. CDR3 coding DNA: TGTGCCAGCAGTGAATTGGTAGGGGAAGAGACCCAGTACTTC. Protein product: CASSELVGEETQYF.

This clonotype showed up many times. This chain uses TRBV29-1 with TRBJ1-2; D unclear. Germline loops: CDR1 SQVTM, CDR2 ANQGSEA. The CDR3 runs to 12 residues. V was trimmed by 4 bases and J by 1 base, leaving 7 bases between them. The CDR3 DNA is TGCAGCGTTGGAGAGAGTAACTATGGCTACACCTTC. Encoded protein: CSVGESNYGYTF.

This clonotype is medium-sized (0.01 to 0.1%). The chain couples TRBV7-2 to TRBJ2-1; D is uncertain. The CDR3 has 15 residues. CDR1 and CDR2 (germline): SGHTA, FQGNSA. Trimming took 2 bases from V and 9 from J, leaving 17 bases between them. The CDR3 bases are TGTGCCAGCAGCTTATGGCAGGACCCTATGGCTGAGCAGTTCTTC. The encoded protein is CASSLWQDPMAEQFF.

This sequence joins TRBV7-9 and TRBJ2-7; TRBD1 aligns across 9 bases. The junction had 9 bases not matched to a gene; V was cut back by 5 bases and J by 7 bases. From germline, CDR1 is SEHNR and CDR2 FQNEAQ (reference sequence). This CDR3 is 14 amino acids long. The CDR3 loop is CASSPRDREGEQYF. CDR3 nucleotides: TGTGCCAGCAGCCCCCGGGACAGGGAAGGGGAGCAGTACTTC. The full variable domain, its missing parts supplied by reference TRBV7-9 and TRBJ2-7, is DTGVSQNPRHKITKRGQNVTFRCDPISEHNRLYWYRQTLGQGPEFLTYFQNEAQLEKSRLLSDRFSAERPKGSFSTLEIQRTEQGDSAMYLCASSPRDREGEQYFGPGTRLTVT.

On this clonotype: At one end the junction does not follow the germline gene, possibly because of a read error. The DNA for the CDR3 is TGTGCCAGCAGCGTAGGGGACATCCATACGCAGTGTTTC. It encodes CASSVGDIHTQCF. The gene calls are TRBV2 and TRBJ2-3; D is possibly TRBD1 (6 bases). This CDR3 region has 13 residues. Germline V gene data show CDR1 as SNHLY and CDR2 as FYNNEI.

This clonotype has a count of ten or more. The rearrangement links TRBV20-1 to TRBJ2-5; possible D gene TRBD2, 5 bases. The CDR3 spans 15 residues. Germline V CDR1 and CDR2: DFQATT, SNEGSKA (reference sequence). Trimming took off 3 bases at V and 1 base at J, with 15 bases between the two ends. CDR3 loop: CSASGRRAAQETQYF. DNA for the CDR3: TGCAGTGCTAGTGGTAGGAGAGCGGCCCAAGAGACCCAGTACTTC.